Shown below are 28 T cell receptor beta chains from a single sample sequenced in a study of shared clonotypes between healthy human individuals. Profiling relied on immunoSEQ multiplex PCR, and the TCRdb table lists in-frame clones only, not all of them. The sample has 470,000 or so clones; roughly 80% are singletons. The sequencing input was PBMCs. The receptors derive from a middle-aged woman in good health. Some clones in this sample may be carry-over from other donors' samples.

This chain uses TRBV6-1 with TRBJ2-1; 10 bases are shared with TRBD1. Germline CDR1 MNHNS, CDR2 SASEGT. The CDR3 is 15 residues long. The V and J ends lost 2 bases and 7 bases, in that order; junction bases with no gene match: 5. Here the CDR3 DNA reads TGTGCCAGCAGTGAAACGGGACAGGGGAGGAATGAGCAGTTCTTC. It yields the protein CASSETGQGRNEQFF.

In regard to this clone: A far bigger clonotype differs at one base, so this is likely a read error. Other DNA sequences of this sample code for an identical CDR3. V gene TRBV27 combines with J gene TRBJ1-2; 7 positions agree with TRBD1. The V and J ends lost 0 bases and 5 bases, in that order; junction bases with no gene match: 6. CDR3 length: 15 amino acids. CDR1 is MNHEY, CDR2 SMNVEV, per germline (reference sequence). DNA of the CDR3: TGTGCCAGCAGTTTATCGCAGGGGGTGGGTTATGGCTACACCTTC. It is translated as CASSLSQGVGYGYTF.

This clone was recorded once. This chain uses TRBV7-8 with TRBJ2-7; no clear D gene. Between the trimmed V and J ends, which lost 4 bases and 0 bases, there was a span of 4 bases. The CDR3 runs to 12 residues. Looked up from germline, CDR1 is SGHVS and CDR2 is FQNEAQ. The CDR3 region has the DNA TGTGCCAGCAGCTCCACCTCCTACGAGCAGTACTTC. This gives the protein CASSSTSYEQYF.

The V gene is TRBV6-1, the J gene TRBJ2-7; 8 bases map to TRBD1. With 8 bases clipped from V and 6 bases from J, the junction kept 9 bases outside the gene matches. Per the germline V gene, CDR1 is MNHNS and CDR2 is SASEGT. This CDR3 is built from 13 residues. The CDR3 nucleotides read TGTGCCAGCCCCGCCGGACAGGGTCTCGAGCAGTACTTC. Residues: CASPAGQGLEQYF.

The chain links TRBV4-1 to TRBJ2-5, with TRBD2 matching 12 bases. The trim removed 3 bases at V and 2 bases at J, leaving 4 bases unmatched. The germline CDR1 and CDR2 sequences are MGHRA and YSYEKL. This CDR3 spans 16 amino acids. CDR3 nucleotide sequence: TGCGCCAGCAGCCAGCCAGGGACTAGCGGGCAAGAGACCCAGTACTTC. It encodes CASSQPGTSGQETQYF.

Only a few counts were recorded for this clone. This rearrangement joins TRBV9 to TRBJ2-2, with TRBD2 matching 9 bases. Germline CDR1 reads SGDLS; CDR2 reads YYNGEE. This CDR3 is 14 amino acids long. The J segment lost 6 bases and the V segment lost 7 bases, leaving 7 bases of the junction unmatched. CDR3 in DNA: TGTGCCAGCGAGGGACTAGCTGGACCCGGGGAGCTGTTTTTT. This encodes CASEGLAGPGELFF.

The chain links TRBV6-1 to TRBJ2-7; 10 positions match TRBD2. The V gene end was trimmed by 1 base and the J gene end by 5 bases; junction bases not matched to a gene: 8. The CDR3 contains 16 residues. Per the germline V gene, CDR1 is MNHNS and CDR2 is SASEGT. Here the CDR3 reads CASSEGGAGGPDEQYF. CDR3 DNA: TGTGCCAGCAGTGAAGGGGGAGCGGGAGGGCCCGACGAGCAGTACTTC.

A remark on this clone: It differs at one base from a far larger clone, so likely a read error. This same CDR3 is encoded by further DNA sequences in the sample. The chain couples TRBV11-2 to TRBJ1-2; D ambiguous. The CDR3 consists of 11 residues. Looked up from germline, CDR1 is SGHAT and CDR2 is FQNNGV. The CDR3: CASSSLYGYTF. CDR3 bases: TGTGCCAGCAGCTCCCTCTATGGCTACACATTC.

This chain uses TRBV7-3 with TRBJ2-7; D is possibly TRBD1 (6 bases). Germline lookup yields CDR1 SGHTA and CDR2 FQGTGA. The V end was cut by 5 bases, the J end by 5 bases, with 13 bases between. The CDR3 totals 13 residues. CDR3 coding DNA: TGTGCCAGCAGCGAACGCAGGGGTGACGAGCAGTACTTC. It is translated as CASSERRGDEQYF.

This clone was seen a few times. A much larger clone lies one base from this, so it may be a read error. The chain employs TRBV7-9 and TRBJ2-1; TRBD1 is a possible D gene (7 bases). The CDR3 is 14 amino acids. With 5 bases removed from V and 7 bases from J, the gap between germline ends came to 15 bases. Germline CDR1 and CDR2: SEHNR and FQNEAQ (reference sequence). The CDR3 protein is CASSPLTGRNEQFF. The CDR3 coding sequence is TGTGCCAGCAGCCCCCTGACAGGGAGGAATGAGCAGTTCTTC.

This clone was seen at least ten times. The chain carries TRBV4-3 and TRBJ1-4; D not certain. The germline CDR1 and CDR2 sequences are LGHNA and YSLEER. Trimming took 0 bases from V and 7 from J, leaving 15 bases between them. The CDR3 runs to 16 residues. The CDR3 DNA reads as TGCGCCAGCAGCCAAGATTTAGGAGCCCGGGGTGAAAAACTGTTTTTT. This codes for CASSQDLGARGEKLFF.

The chain joins TRBV5-1 to TRBJ2-1; 7 bases line up with TRBD2. The V gene's germline CDR1 is SGHRS and CDR2 YFSETQ. CDR3 size: 15 residues. The V gene end was trimmed by 0 bases and the J gene end by 5 bases; junction bases not matched to a gene: 5. CDR3 coding DNA: TGCGCCAGCAGCTTGGAAGGGAGGGAGGACAATGAGCAGTTCTTC. It translates to CASSLEGREDNEQFF. The entire variable domain, with the rest obtained from reference TRBV5-1 and TRBJ2-1, is as follows: KAGVTQTPRYLIKTRGQQVTLSCSPISGHRSVSWYQQTPGQGLQFLFEYFSETQRNKGNFPGRFSGRQFSNSRSEMNVSTLELGDSALYLCASSLEGREDNEQFFGPGTRLTVL.

This sequence joins TRBV19 and TRBJ1-4; a weak D match, TRBD1 (6 bases). Germline V lookup: CDR1 LNHDA, CDR2 SQIVND (reference sequence). Trimming took off 5 bases at V and 3 bases at J, with 10 bases between the two ends. The CDR3 sequence is 14 residues long. This CDR3 is CASSARTANEKLFF. CDR3 in DNA: TGTGCCAGTAGTGCAAGGACAGCTAATGAAAAACTGTTTTTT.

As to this clone: Since a far larger clone is one base different, this is likely a read error. This same CDR3 is encoded by further DNA sequences in the sample. The V call is TRBV5-6, the J call TRBJ2-2, with D possibly called TRBD1 or TRBD2 (5 bases each). Per the germline V gene, CDR1 is SGHDT and CDR2 is YYEEEE. CDR3 size: 15 residues. V was cut by 1 base and J by 7 bases, with 14 bases left in between. The CDR3 loop reads CASSLSGTNYGELFF. Written as DNA, the CDR3 is TGTGCCAGCAGCTTGAGTGGGACCAATTACGGGGAGCTGTTTTTT.

To note about this clone: A far larger clone is one base from this, pointing to a likely read error. This rearrangement joins TRBV14 to TRBJ1-5; no clear D. The CDR3 totals 15 residues. The germline V gene has CDR1 SGHDN and CDR2 FVKESK. The V and J ends lost 4 bases and 3 bases respectively, with 13 bases between them. CDR3 region: CASSLDMDINQPQHF. CDR3 sequence (DNA): TGTGCCAGCAGCCTTGACATGGATATCAATCAGCCCCAGCATTTT.

As to this clone: The germline gene is not matched at one end of the junction; a read error may be the cause. The chain uses TRBV7-7 and TRBJ2-3; D not certain. The CDR3 spans 12 residues. Looked up from germline, CDR1 is SSHAT and CDR2 is FNYEAQ (reference sequence). The CDR3 DNA follows: TGTGCTAGCAGCCCCTCGGGTGATACGCAGTATTTT. As protein: CASSPSGDTQYF. Complete variable domain (other parts from reference TRBV7-7 and TRBJ2-3): GAGVSQSPRYKVTKRGQDVTLRCDPISSHATLYWYQQALGQGPEFLTYFNYEAQPDKSGLPSDRFSAERPEGSISTLTIQRTEQRDSAMYRCASSPSGDTQYFGPGTRLTVL.

The chain combines TRBV7-8 with TRBJ1-3; a possible D gene is TRBD1 (6 bases). Trimming pared 4 bases from V and 7 bases from J, leaving 11 bases between. This CDR3 contains 13 residues. In germline, CDR1 is SGHVS, CDR2 FQNEAQ. The CDR3 coding sequence is TGTGCCAGCAGCTCCGCCAGGGGTAACACCATATATTTT. Translation gives CASSSARGNTIYF.

This sequence joins TRBV28 and TRBJ2-7; TRBD1 matches at 7 bases. Per the germline V gene, CDR1 is MDHEN and CDR2 is SYDVKM. Germline trimming cut 8 bases from V and 2 bases from J; bases unmatched to any gene: 9. The CDR3 has 14 amino acids. This CDR3 is CASGPDREAYEQYF. For the CDR3, the DNA is TGTGCCAGCGGCCCCGACAGGGAAGCCTACGAGCAGTACTTC.

In regard to this clone: With only one base between it and a far larger clone, this is likely a read error. The chain couples TRBV29-1 to TRBJ2-1; 13 nucleotides align to TRBD2. Germline V gives CDR1 SQVTM, CDR2 ANQGSEA. The CDR3 sequence is 13 residues long. Here the CDR3 reads CGAGLAGAGEQFF. The CDR3, as DNA: TGCGGCGCTGGACTAGCGGGAGCCGGAGAGCAGTTCTTC.

This rearrangement joins TRBV28 to TRBJ2-3, with D perhaps TRBD2 (5 bases). Germline V lookup: CDR1 MDHEN, CDR2 SYDVKM. The V end lost 5 bases, the J end lost 2 bases, and 14 bases lay between the germline ends. The CDR3 loop spans 15 amino acids. Here the CDR3 DNA reads TGTGCCAGCAGTCCGGGGTCAGTAGTCACAGATACGCAGTATTTT. Encoded protein: CASSPGSVVTDTQYF.

The gene calls are TRBV5-1 and TRBJ2-7, with D possibly TRBD2 on 6 matching bases. Germline CDR1 and CDR2: SGHRS and YFSETQ. The CDR3 has 14 amino acids. Between the trimmed V and J ends, which lost 4 bases and 0 bases, there was a span of 11 bases. The CDR3 DNA follows: TGCGCCAGCAGCCGGGACGGGAGCTCCTACGAGCAGTACTTC. Protein: CASSRDGSSYEQYF.

This clone was counted many times. This sequence joins TRBV5-1 and TRBJ1-2; 11 bases match TRBD1. The CDR3 is made up of 14 amino acids. After removal of 4 bases from V and 7 bases from J, the junction contained 6 bases not matched to a gene. The germline V gene encodes CDR1 SGHRS and CDR2 YFSETQ. The CDR3 bases are TGCGCCAGCAGCACCGGACAGGGGGCGAGTGGCTACACCTTC. It specifies CASSTGQGASGYTF.

The rearrangement uses TRBV11-2 and TRBJ2-7; tentative D call: TRBD2 (5 bases). Germline V gene lookup returns CDR1 SGHAT and CDR2 FQNNGV. The V end was cut by 0 bases, the J end by 7 bases, with 16 bases between. The CDR3 runs 15 residues. This chain's CDR3 is CASSLDRTSSGEQYF. The CDR3, as DNA: TGTGCCAGCAGCTTAGACCGGACTTCCTCGGGGGAGCAGTACTTC.

This chain links TRBV19 with TRBJ1-4; tentative D call: TRBD1 (6 bases). The CDR3 runs to 14 residues. V lost 5 bases, J lost 3 bases, and 10 bases lay in between. Germline V gives CDR1 LNHDA, CDR2 SQIVND (reference sequence). The CDR3 DNA is TGTGCCAGTAGTGTCCAGGGGTCTAATGAAAAACTGTTTTTT. This translates into CASSVQGSNEKLFF.

The chain recombines TRBV6-1 with TRBJ2-1, with 10 nucleotides matching TRBD2. This CDR3 has 15 amino acids. With V trimmed by 2 bases and J by 8 bases, 6 bases remained unmatched. The V gene's germline CDR1 is MNHNS and CDR2 SASEGT. The CDR3 bases are TGTGCCAGCAGTGAACACGGACTAGCGGAAGATGAGCAGTTCTTC. Protein sequence: CASSEHGLAEDEQFF.

Worth noting for this clone: Just one base apart from a much larger clone, this may be a read error. V is TRBV5-4 and J is TRBJ2-7; 8 bases match TRBD2. CDR1 and CDR2 (germline): SGHNT, YYREEE (reference sequence). After removal of 7 bases from V and 2 bases from J, the junction contained 8 bases not matched to a gene. This CDR3 is 14 amino acids long. Here the CDR3 DNA reads TGTGCCAGCGGCTCCGGGACTAGGGCCTACGAGCAGTACTTC. Protein: CASGSGTRAYEQYF.

This clone has only one observation. The chain is built from TRBV4-1 and TRBJ1-1; D may be TRBD1 (5 bases). The CDR3 totals 17 residues. V lost 0 bases and J lost 8, with 22 bases in between. Germline CDR1 reads MGHRA; CDR2 reads YSYEKL. The CDR3 loop is CASSQDRLGQAAYEAFF. CDR3 sequence (DNA): TGCGCCAGCAGCCAAGACCGGTTGGGGCAGGCGGCATACGAAGCTTTCTTT.

With respect to this clone: A far larger clone lies a single base away; this is likely a read error. J is TRBJ2-2 and V is TRBV28; D might be TRBD2 (5 bases). CDR3 length equals 16 residues. The V gene's germline CDR1 is MDHEN and CDR2 SYDVKM. The CDR3 nucleotides read TGTGCCAGCAGTTTTTTACGAGGGCGGAACGCCGGGGAGCTGTTTTTT. Translating gives CASSFLRGRNAGELFF.